The 9 T cell receptor beta chains below all came from one sample that was sequenced in a study of glioma-infiltrating T cells after dendritic cell vaccination. Described time point: after dendritic cell vaccination, including at tumor progression/relapse. The method was immunoSEQ multiplex PCR; TCRdb's version includes in-frame clones alone and lacks a portion of them. The sample shows approximately 85,000 clones, 85% of them seen only once. Sequenced here: blood, sampled after dendritic cell vaccination. The receptors here all came from a human donor with glioblastoma.

This clone appeared once. V is TRBV13 and J is TRBJ2-1, with 11 bases fitting TRBD1. V was clipped by 4 bases and J by 4 bases; unmatched bases: 6. CDR1 PRHDT and CDR2 FYEKMQ come from the germline V gene (reference sequence). This CDR3 comprises 16 residues. This CDR3 is CASSWGTGGNYNEQFF. Written as DNA, the CDR3 is TGTGCCAGCAGCTGGGGGACAGGGGGAAATTACAATGAGCAGTTCTTC.

The genes are TRBV2 and TRBJ2-7; 7 bases agree with TRBD1. The CDR3 sequence is 14 residues long. Germline V gene sequence: CDR1 SNHLY, CDR2 FYNNEI. The trim removed 8 bases at V and 1 base at J, leaving 8 bases unmatched. This CDR3 reads CASDRGRGSYEQYF. CDR3 sequence (DNA): TGTGCCAGCGATAGGGGGCGCGGGTCCTACGAGCAGTACTTC.

V usage is TRBV30 and J usage is TRBJ2-5; 13 bases line up with TRBD2. V was clipped by 3 bases and J by 4 bases; unmatched bases: 8. The CDR3 covers 16 residues. Per the germline V gene, CDR1 is GTSNPN and CDR2 is SVGIG (reference sequence). The CDR3 spells CAWSRTLAGGAETQYF. In DNA form, the CDR3 reads TGTGCCTGGAGCCGAACACTAGCGGGAGGGGCAGAGACCCAGTACTTC.

J is TRBJ1-1 and V is TRBV6-5, with TRBD1 identical over 11 bases. The junction had 9 bases not matched to a gene; V was cut back by 8 bases and J by 4 bases. The CDR3 is made up of 15 amino acids. CDR1 is MNHEY and CDR2 is SVGAGI in the germline V gene. CDR3 nucleotides: TGTGCCAGCGACCGAGTAGGGACAGGGGGCACTGAAGCTTTCTTT. This gives the protein CASDRVGTGGTEAFF.

V is TRBV9 and J is TRBJ2-3; 11 bases line up with TRBD2. CDR3 length equals 20 residues. Germline CDR1 is SGDLS and CDR2 is YYNGEE. V was pared by 4 bases and J by 0 bases, with 16 bases of the junction left unmatched. CDR3 in amino acids: CASSTPKGASGGLSTDTQYF. CDR3 sequence (DNA): TGTGCCAGCAGCACCCCGAAGGGGGCTAGCGGGGGGCTCAGCACAGATACGCAGTATTTT.

This chain uses TRBV6-5 with TRBJ1-5; D gene unclear. V was trimmed by 8 bases and J by 5 bases, leaving 13 bases between them. Germline CDR1 reads MNHEY; CDR2 reads SVGAGI. The CDR3 sequence is 13 residues long. Written as DNA, the CDR3 is TGTGCCAGCGCCGGGATGAAGGATCAGCCCCAGCATTTT. Residues: CASAGMKDQPQHF.

This clone was picked up one time. The V call is TRBV7-3, the J call TRBJ2-3; 8 bases match TRBD2. V shed 5 bases, J shed 6 bases, and the junction held 10 bases outside the gene matches. The CDR3 consists of 15 residues. Germline V gene sequence: CDR1 SGHTA, CDR2 FQGTGA. CDR3 sequence reads: CASSALGTSSDTQYF. CDR3 DNA: TGTGCCAGCAGCGCCTTGGGGACTAGTTCTGATACGCAGTATTTT.

The chain recombines TRBV27 with TRBJ1-4, with D uncertain. CDR1 and CDR2 from the germline V gene are MNHEY and SMNVEV (reference sequence). Deletions cut 6 bases from V and 0 bases from J, with 5 bases between. This CDR3 contains 13 residues. Here the CDR3 reads CASRNTTNEKLFF. Here the CDR3 DNA reads TGTGCCAGCAGAAATACAACTAATGAAAAACTGTTTTTT.

V usage is TRBV6-1 and J usage is TRBJ2-3, with 10 bases lining up with TRBD2. The CDR3 is 17 residues long. The V gene end was trimmed by 4 bases and the J gene end by 2 bases; junction bases not matched to a gene: 9. Germline V gives CDR1 MNHNS, CDR2 SASEGT. This chain's CDR3 is CASSGLGTSATTDTQYF. The CDR3 nucleotides are TGTGCCAGCAGTGGTCTAGGGACTAGCGCCACCACAGATACGCAGTATTTT.